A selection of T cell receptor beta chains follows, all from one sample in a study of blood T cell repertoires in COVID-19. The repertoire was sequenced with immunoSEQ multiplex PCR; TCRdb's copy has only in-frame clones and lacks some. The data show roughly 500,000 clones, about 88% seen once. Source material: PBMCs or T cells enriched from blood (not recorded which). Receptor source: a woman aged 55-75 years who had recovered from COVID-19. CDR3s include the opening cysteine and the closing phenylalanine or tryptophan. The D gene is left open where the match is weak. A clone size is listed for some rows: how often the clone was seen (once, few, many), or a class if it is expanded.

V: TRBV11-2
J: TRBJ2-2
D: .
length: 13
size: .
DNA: TGTGCCAGCAGCAACAGGGACACCGGGGAGCTGTTTTTT
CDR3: CASSNRDTGELFF

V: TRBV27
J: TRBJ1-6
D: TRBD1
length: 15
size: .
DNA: TGTGCCAGCAGTTTCAACAGGGGAAATAATTCACCCCTCCACTTT
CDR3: CASSFNRGNNSPLHF

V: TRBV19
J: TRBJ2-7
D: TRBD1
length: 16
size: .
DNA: TGTGCCAGTAGTCCCAGGGCGGGACAGGGGTTTTACGAGCAGTACTTC
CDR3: CASSPRAGQGFYEQYF

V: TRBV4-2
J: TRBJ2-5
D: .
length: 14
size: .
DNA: TGTGCCAGCAGCCCGAGACAGGCTCAAGAGACCCAGTACTTC
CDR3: CASSPRQAQETQYF

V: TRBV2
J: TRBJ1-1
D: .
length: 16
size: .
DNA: TGTGCCAGCAAGAAAGGGAGGGAGGGGATGAACACTGAAGCTTTCTTT
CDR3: CASKKGREGMNTEAFF

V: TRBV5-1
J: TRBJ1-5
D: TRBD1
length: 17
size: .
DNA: TGCGCCAGCAGCCCCGGGACAGGGGGCTTGAGCAATCAGCCCCAGCATTTT
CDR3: CASSPGTGGLSNQPQHF

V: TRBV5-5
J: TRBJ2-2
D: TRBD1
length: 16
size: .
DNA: TGTGCCAGCAGCCGAAGGACAGGGGATGATACCGGGGAGCTGTTTTTT
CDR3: CASSRRTGDDTGELFF

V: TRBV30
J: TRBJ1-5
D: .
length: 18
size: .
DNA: TGTGCCTGGAGTCCAACCCGGGTTTGGGGCAAGCTGAATCAGCCCCAGCATTTT
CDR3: CAWSPTRVWGKLNQPQHF

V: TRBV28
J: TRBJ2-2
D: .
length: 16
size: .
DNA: TGTGCCAGCAGGCGCCCGGGACTCCTTAACACCGGGGAGCTGTTTTTT
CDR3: CASRRPGLLNTGELFF

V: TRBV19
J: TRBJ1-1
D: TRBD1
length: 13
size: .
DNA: TGTGCCAGTAGTGACAGGGTGAACACTGAAGCTTTCTTT
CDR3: CASSDRVNTEAFF

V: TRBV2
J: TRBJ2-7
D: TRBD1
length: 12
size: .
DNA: TGTGCCAGCCGTCCCGACAGGGGCGAGCAGTACTTC
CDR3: CASRPDRGEQYF

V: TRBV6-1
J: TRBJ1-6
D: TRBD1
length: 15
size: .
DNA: TGTGCCAGCAGTGAGATACACAGGGGGGATTCACCCCTCCACTTT
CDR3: CASSEIHRGDSPLHF

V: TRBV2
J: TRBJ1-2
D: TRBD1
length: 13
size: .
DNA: TGTGCCAGCAGGGGACAGCTTAACTATGGCCACACCTTC
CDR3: CASRGQLNYGHTF

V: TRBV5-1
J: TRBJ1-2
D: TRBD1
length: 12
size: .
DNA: TGCGCCAGCAGCTCGGGACAGGGGTCTTTGTCCTTC
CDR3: CASSSGQGSLSF

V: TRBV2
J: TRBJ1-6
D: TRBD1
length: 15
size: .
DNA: TGTGCCAGCATCCACAGGGGTTCCTATAATTCACCCCTCCACTTT
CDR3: CASIHRGSYNSPLHF

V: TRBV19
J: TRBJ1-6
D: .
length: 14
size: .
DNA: TGTGCCAGTAGAGAAGGGGAATTGGATTCACCCCTCCACTTT
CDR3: CASREGELDSPLHF

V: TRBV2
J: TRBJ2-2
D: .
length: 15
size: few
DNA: TGTGCCAGCAGGAGTAGCGGATCGAACACCGGGGAGCTGTTTTTT
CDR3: CASRSSGSNTGELFF

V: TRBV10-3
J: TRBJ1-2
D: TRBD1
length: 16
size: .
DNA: TGTGCCATCGCGGGAGGGGGCCGGGACGGCAACTATGGCTACACCTTC
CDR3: CAIAGGGRDGNYGYTF

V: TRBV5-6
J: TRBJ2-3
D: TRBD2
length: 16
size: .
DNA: TGTGCCAGCGATAGAGGAGCGGGGACTAGCACAGATACGCAGTATTTT
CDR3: CASDRGAGTSTDTQYF

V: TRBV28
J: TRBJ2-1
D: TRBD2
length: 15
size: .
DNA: TGTGCCAGCAGTCCCCCTAGCGGGGGGGCAAATGAGCAGTTCTTC
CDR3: CASSPPSGGANEQFF

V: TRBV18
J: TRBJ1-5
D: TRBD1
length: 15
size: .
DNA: TGTGCCAGCTCACCTTCAGGGGGCCCCAATCAGCCCCAGCATTTT
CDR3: CASSPSGGPNQPQHF

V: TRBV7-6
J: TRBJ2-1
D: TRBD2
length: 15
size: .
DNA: TGTGCCAGCAGCTTAGTGTCCGGGGGGGTCAATGAGCAGTTCTTC
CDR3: CASSLVSGGVNEQFF

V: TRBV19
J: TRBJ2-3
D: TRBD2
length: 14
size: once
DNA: TGTGCCAGTAGTACATGGACTAGCGGGGGAAGGCAGTATTTT
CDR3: CASSTWTSGGRQYF

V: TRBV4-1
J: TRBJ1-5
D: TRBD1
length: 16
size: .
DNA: TGCGCCAGCAGCCCGCGCAGCAGGGGGGAGGATCAGCCCCAGCATTTT
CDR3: CASSPRSRGEDQPQHF

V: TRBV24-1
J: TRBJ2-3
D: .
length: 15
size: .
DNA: TGTGCCACCAGTGATTGGCTTCAGGGCACAGATACGCAGTATTTT
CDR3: CATSDWLQGTDTQYF

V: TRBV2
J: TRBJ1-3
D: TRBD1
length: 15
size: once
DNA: TGTGCCAGCAGACCCCGGACAGGGGAGAGAAACACCATATATTTT
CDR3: CASRPRTGERNTIYF